Below are 3 T cell receptor beta chains sequenced from a single sample in a study of blood T cell repertoires in COVID-19. Sequenced by immunoSEQ multiplex PCR; TCRdb stores in-frame clones only, minus some. This table has about 160,000 clones, 65% to 80% appearing once. Sequencing input: peripheral blood. These receptor sequences come from a man in his sixties with acute or convalescent COVID-19.

The genes are TRBV15 and TRBJ2-2; 11 bases line up with TRBD1. The CDR3 is made up of 15 amino acids. V lost 6 bases, J lost 4 bases, and 4 bases stayed unmatched. In germline, CDR1 is LNHNV, CDR2 YYDKDF (reference sequence). The CDR3 DNA follows: TGTGCCACCAGGGACAGGGGGCGCAGCACCGGGGAGCTGTTTTTT. Protein product: CATRDRGRSTGELFF. Drawing the rest from reference TRBV15 and TRBJ2-2, the complete variable domain is DAMVIQNPRYQVTQFGKPVTLSCSQTLNHNVMYWYQQKSSQAPKLLFHYYDKDFNNEADTPDNFQSRRPNTSFCFLDIRSPGLGDTAMYLCATRDRGRSTGELFFGEGSRLTVL.

This clone showed up just a few times. This chain joins TRBV4-3 and TRBJ2-7, with a possible D match to TRBD2 (6 bases). With 0 bases removed from V and 6 bases from J, the gap between germline ends came to 24 bases. Per the germline V gene, CDR1 is LGHNA and CDR2 is YSLEER. CDR3 length: 18 residues. CDR3 protein: CASSQDLGGLAGSGEQYF. Written as DNA, the CDR3 is TGCGCCAGCAGCCAAGATCTGGGGGGTCTGGCAGGGAGCGGCGAGCAGTACTTC.

This chain joins TRBV4-3 and TRBJ1-6; D uncertain. The germline V gene encodes CDR1 LGHNA and CDR2 YSLEER. The CDR3 runs 16 residues. V was cut by 4 bases and J by 0 bases, with 10 bases left in between. The CDR3 reads CASSPVLSSYNSPLHF. The CDR3 bases are TGCGCCAGCAGCCCCGTTTTGAGCTCCTATAATTCACCCCTCCACTTT.